These T cell receptor beta chains were read from a single sample in a study of blood T cell repertoires in COVID-19. Sequenced by immunoSEQ multiplex PCR; TCRdb stores in-frame clones only, minus some. This table holds 370,000 or so clones, about 90% found once. Specimen: PBMCs or T cells enriched from blood (not recorded which). Source of these receptors: a young man who had recovered from COVID-19. The CDR3 runs from the conserved cysteine through the conserved F or W. A D gene is named only where the DNA matches it firmly. Where a row states a size, it is once, few, many or the class of an expanded clone; other rows omit it.

TRBV12-3/TRBV12-4	NA	TRBJ1-4	NA	TGTGCCAGCAGCACACAGGAGGAAAAACTGTTTTTT	CASSTQEEKLFF
TRBV19	TRBD1	TRBJ2-7	NA	TGTGCCAGTAGTATAAAGGGACAGGGATCCTACGAGCAGTACTTC	CASSIKGQGSYEQYF
TRBV27	NA	TRBJ1-1	NA	TGTGCCAGCAGTTTAAGGTCGACAGCCGGTCCTTTGTACACTGAAGCTTTCTTT	CASSLRSTAGPLYTEAFF
TRBV3-1/TRBV3-2	NA	TRBJ1-4	NA	TGTGCCAGCAGCGATGCGGGGCTTCGTGAAAAACTGTTTTTT	CASSDAGLREKLFF
TRBV11-2	NA	TRBJ1-1	NA	TGTGCCAGCAGCTTTAGCACTAACACTGAAGCTTTCTTT	CASSFSTNTEAFF
TRBV4-1	TRBD2	TRBJ2-3	NA	TGCGCCAGCAGCCAAATAGCGGGGTCGGCCACAGATACGCAGTATTTT	CASSQIAGSATDTQYF
TRBV20-1	NA	TRBJ1-1	NA	TGCAGTGCTAGAAGTAGTTCTGAAGCTTTCTTT	CSARSSSEAFF
TRBV6-1	NA	TRBJ2-5	NA	TGTGCCAGCAGTGAAATTCGGACAGCACAAGAGACCCAGTACTTC	CASSEIRTAQETQYF
TRBV7-9	TRBD1	TRBJ1-1	NA	TGTGCCAGCAGCTTACAGGGGGCTGAAGCTTTCTTT	CASSLQGAEAFF
TRBV3-1/TRBV3-2	NA	TRBJ1-4	NA	TGTGCCAGCAGCCCTGGACAGTATAATGAAAAACTGTTTTTT	CASSPGQYNEKLFF
TRBV19	TRBD1	TRBJ2-1	NA	TGTGCCACCGCCGGGACAGCCGTCAATGAGCAGTTCTTC	CATAGTAVNEQFF
TRBV5-6	TRBD2	TRBJ2-1	NA	TGTGCCAGCAGCTTGTTACTAGCGGGGGGTGGCGAGCAGTTCTTC	CASSLLLAGGGEQFF
TRBV19	NA	TRBJ1-3	NA	TGTGCCAGCCTTGACAGGCGGACTGGAAACACCATATATTTT	CASLDRRTGNTIYF
TRBV6-1	NA	TRBJ1-4	few	TGTGCCAGCAGTGTTTCCGGGAGAGGGCCAACTAATGAAAAACTGTTTTTT	CASSVSGRGPTNEKLFF
TRBV3-1/TRBV3-2	NA	TRBJ1-2	NA	TGTGCCAGCAGCGTAGGACAGAGCTATGGCTACACCTTC	CASSVGQSYGYTF
TRBV2	TRBD1	TRBJ2-1	NA	TGTGCCAGCAGTGCCCAACAGGGGGTGTACAATGAGCAGTTCTTC	CASSAQQGVYNEQFF
TRBV6-5	NA	TRBJ1-6	NA	TGTGCCAGCAGTTACTCGAAGCGGGTTATATCACCCCTCCACTTT	CASSYSKRVISPLHF
TRBV20-1	NA	TRBJ1-1	NA	TGCGGGGCTGGCACTGAAGCTTTCTTT	CGAGTEAFF
TRBV5-1	TRBD1	TRBJ1-5	NA	TGCGCCAGCAGCCCTGGGACAGGGTGGACCCAGCCCCAGCATTTT	CASSPGTGWTQPQHF
TRBV2	TRBD1	TRBJ1-4	NA	TGTGCCAGCGGGACAGGGACTGAAAAACTGTTTTTT	CASGTGTEKLFF